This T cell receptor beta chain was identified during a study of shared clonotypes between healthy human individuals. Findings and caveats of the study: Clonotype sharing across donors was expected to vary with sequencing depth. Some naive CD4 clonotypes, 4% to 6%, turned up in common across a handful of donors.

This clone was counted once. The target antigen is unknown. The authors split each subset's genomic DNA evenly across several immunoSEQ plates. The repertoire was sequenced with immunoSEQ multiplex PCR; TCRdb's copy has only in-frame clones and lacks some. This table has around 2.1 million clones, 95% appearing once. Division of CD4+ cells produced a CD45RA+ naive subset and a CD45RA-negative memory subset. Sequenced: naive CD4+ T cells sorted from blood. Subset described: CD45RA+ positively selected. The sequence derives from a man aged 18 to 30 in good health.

The CDR3 region has the DNA TGTGCCAGCAGCCTTTCAGGGGGTAACACTGAAGCTTTCTTT. It yields the protein CASSLSGGNTEAFF. This chain links TRBV6-5 with TRBJ1-1; 7 nucleotides match TRBD1. Trimming cost V 6 bases and J 2 bases; bases outside gene matches: 6. CDR1 is MNHEY, CDR2 SVGAGI, per germline. This CDR3 comprises 14 residues.